One and the same sample provided the 21 T cell receptor beta chains below, sequenced in a study of lung T cells in sarcoidosis with Löfgren's syndrome. TCRdb ran MiXCR on the reads and lists one entry per CDR3 protein. This table has approximately 2,300 distinct CDR3 sequences, approximately 22% appearing once. Sequencing used CD4+ T cells from bronchoalveolar lavage. All receptors derive from a human donor with sarcoidosis (Löfgren's syndrome or another form), or a control subject (not recorded which).

In its sample, this clonotype ranks as medium-sized. The chain is built from TRBV5-4 and TRBJ1-2; 7 bases line up with TRBD1. CDR1 is SGHNT and CDR2 is YYREEE in the germline V gene (reference sequence). With V trimmed by 0 bases and J by 7 bases, 3 bases remained unmatched. The CDR3 is 13 amino acids. The CDR3 sequence: CASSLDRGSGYTF. In nucleotides, the CDR3 is TGTGCCAGCAGCTTGGACAGGGGAAGTGGCTACACCTTC.

Judged by abundance, this clonotype is medium-sized. This sequence joins TRBV20-1 and TRBJ2-7; 10 nucleotides line up with TRBD1. The V gene end was trimmed by 5 bases and the J gene end by 3 bases; junction bases not matched to a gene: 1. The CDR3 contains 12 residues. The germline CDR1 and CDR2 sequences are DFQATT and SNEGSKA (reference sequence). The CDR3 here is CSAWDRGYEQYF. The CDR3, as DNA: TGCAGTGCTTGGGACAGGGGCTACGAGCAGTACTTC.

Note on this clonotype: At one of its ends the junction is not consistent with the germline gene, which may arise from a read error. The J gene is TRBJ1-4, the V gene TRBV2; D not resolved. This CDR3 comprises 14 residues. CDR1 is SNHLY and CDR2 is FYNNEI in the germline V gene. This CDR3 reads CASSSATGREKLLF. CDR3 in DNA: TGTGCCAGTAGTTCTGCCACGGGGAGAGAAAAACTGCTTTTT.

The rearrangement joins TRBV20-1 to TRBJ2-1; D perhaps matches TRBD1 (5 bases). Trimming took 1 base from V and 8 from J, leaving 30 bases between them. Germline V lookup: CDR1 DFQATT, CDR2 SNEGSKA (reference sequence). The CDR3 runs to 19 residues. The CDR3 loop reads CSARGRWGKRSRLVDEQFF. In DNA, the CDR3 is TGCAGTGCTAGAGGACGGTGGGGCAAGAGAAGTAGGTTGGTAGATGAGCAGTTCTTC.

By share, this clonotype counts as medium-sized. The gene calls are TRBV5-4 and TRBJ1-1; no definite D call. CDR3 length: 14 residues. The germline V gene encodes CDR1 SGHNT and CDR2 YYREEE (reference sequence). The V end lost 3 bases, the J end lost 4 bases, and 13 bases lay between the germline ends. CDR3 in amino acids: CASSSNTRSTEAFF. The CDR3, as DNA: TGTGCCAGCAGCTCGAATACTCGGAGCACTGAAGCTTTCTTT.

The chain is built from TRBV13 and TRBJ1-5; D is uncertain. Looked up from germline, CDR1 is PRHDT and CDR2 is FYEKMQ (reference sequence). CDR3 size: 16 residues. Trimming left V 0 bases short and J 1 base short, with 10 bases between. In nucleotides, the CDR3 is TGTGCCAGCAGCTTAGGAACACTTGGGAGCAATCAGCCCCAGCATTTT. Translated: CASSLGTLGSNQPQHF.

This clonotype rates as medium-sized. V usage is TRBV24-1 and J usage is TRBJ2-7; 9 nucleotides align to TRBD1. Germline V gene sequence: CDR1 KGHDR, CDR2 SFDVKD. The V and J ends lost 3 bases and 2 bases, in that order; junction bases with no gene match: 4. This CDR3 is built from 15 residues. The CDR3 DNA follows: TGTGCCACCAGTGATGCTACAGGGGGCACCTACGAGCAGTACTTC. Encoded protein: CATSDATGGTYEQYF.

Note on this clonotype: Germline and junction disagree at one end, which may indicate a read error. The chain links TRBV10-2 to TRBJ1-3, with 7 bases matching TRBD1. CDR1 and CDR2 from the germline V gene are WSHSY and SAAADI. The CDR3 is 16 amino acids. The DNA for the CDR3 is TGTGCCACCTTAGAGGGACAGATCCCCTCTGGAAACACCATATATTTT. The encoded protein is CATLEGQIPSGNTIYF.

This clonotype is labeled as medium-sized (0.01 to 0.1%). The V call is TRBV7-2, the J call TRBJ2-6; no reliable D call. CDR1 and CDR2 (germline): SGHTA, FQGNSA. Trimming took 3 bases from V and 1 from J, leaving 10 bases between them. This CDR3 contains 16 residues. The CDR3 DNA follows: TGTGCCAGCAGCTTGAGCTTTCGTTCTGGGGCCAACGTCCTGACTTTC. It yields the protein CASSLSFRSGANVLTF.

This clonotype rates as large (0.1 to 1%). This chain uses TRBV7-2 with TRBJ2-1, with TRBD1 matching over 10 bases. Germline CDR1 is SGHTA and CDR2 is FQGNSA. The CDR3 length is 15 residues. J was trimmed by 6 bases and V by 4 bases; bases with no gene match: 6. The CDR3 DNA is TGTGCCAGCAGCTCCCCGGACAGGGGGGGCAATGAGCAGTTCTTC. This sequence encodes CASSSPDRGGNEQFF.

This clonotype has at least ten counts. The V call is TRBV5-4, the J call TRBJ2-1; 11 bases are a match to TRBD2. The germline V gene has CDR1 SGHNT and CDR2 YYREEE (reference sequence). CDR3 length equals 15 residues. The trim removed 1 base at V and 7 bases at J, leaving 4 bases unmatched. The CDR3 DNA reads as TGTGCCAGCAGCTTGCGGCTAGCGGGGGGTAATGAGCAGTTCTTC. Its translation is CASSLRLAGGNEQFF.

This clonotype occurred once. The junction differs from germline at one of its ends, possibly a read error. This rearrangement joins TRBV18 to TRBJ2-1; 7 bases line up with TRBD2. The V gene's germline CDR1 is KGHSH and CDR2 LQKENI. The CDR3 is 16 amino acids. The CDR3 bases are TGTGCCAGCTCACCACTTCTCGGGGGGTATGATGGTGAGCAGCTCTTC. Translating gives CASSPLLGGYDGEQLF.

This chain links TRBV14 with TRBJ2-5, with 7 positions matching TRBD1. This CDR3 comprises 16 residues. J lost 10 bases, V lost 2 bases, and 16 bases had no gene match. CDR1 SGHDN and CDR2 FVKESK come from the germline V gene. CDR3 coding DNA: TGTGCCAGCAGCCAACCTGTCGTGACAGGGCAGGGGATCCAGTACTTC. This encodes CASSQPVVTGQGIQYF.

Judged by abundance, this clonotype is medium-sized. This sequence joins TRBV28 and TRBJ2-1; TRBD1 is a possible D gene (6 bases). CDR1 and CDR2 (germline): MDHEN, SYDVKM. The CDR3 runs to 14 residues. Trimming took off 8 bases at V and 5 bases at J, with 16 bases between the two ends. The CDR3 protein is CASPGAGANNEQFF. CDR3 DNA: TGTGCCAGCCCTGGGGCAGGGGCTAACAATGAGCAGTTCTTC.

In this sample, this clonotype turned up many times. The J gene is TRBJ1-1, the V gene TRBV10-3, with D perhaps TRBD1 (6 bases). The V end lost 10 bases, the J end lost 0 bases, and 12 bases lay between the germline ends. The CDR3 has 13 residues. Germline lookup yields CDR1 ENHRY and CDR2 SYGVKD. For the CDR3, the DNA is TGTGCCACCAATACAGGGATGAACACTGAAGCTTTCTTT. Its translation: CATNTGMNTEAFF.

This clonotype was detected ten times or more. The chain links TRBV3-1 to TRBJ2-7; 7 nucleotides match TRBD2. Germline V gives CDR1 LGHDT, CDR2 YNNKEL (reference sequence). This CDR3 region has 13 residues. V trimming: 2 bases; J trimming: 7 bases; junction bases outside the gene matches: 5. The CDR3 region has the DNA TGTGCCAGCAGCCAAATAAGGGGAGGGGAGCAGTACTTC. This translates into CASSQIRGGEQYF.

In this sample, this clonotype turned up a few times. The chain links TRBV10-3 to TRBJ2-5; D tentatively reads TRBD1 or TRBD2 (5 bases each). V gave up 8 bases and J gave up 1 base, with 17 bases separating them. Germline CDR1 is ENHRY and CDR2 is SYGVKD. The CDR3 extends over 15 amino acids. The CDR3 DNA reads as TGTGCCATCGGGGCTGGAGGCGCGGGCCAAGAGACCCAGTACTTC. Amino acids: CAIGAGGAGQETQYF.

This clonotype is classed as medium-sized (0.01 to 0.1%). The chain combines TRBV18 with TRBJ1-5; tentatively, D is TRBD1 (5 bases). Trimming shortened V by 2 bases and J by 7 bases, and 15 bases separated the two germline ends. The CDR3 consists of 15 residues. Germline V CDR1 and CDR2: KGHSH, LQKENI. The CDR3 sequence: CASSPNGGAGQPQHF. As DNA, the CDR3 is TGTGCCAGCTCACCAAATGGAGGGGCAGGGCAGCCCCAGCATTTT. The variable domain in full, completed from reference TRBV18 and TRBJ1-5, reads NAGVMQNPRHLVRRRGQEARLRCSPMKGHSHVYWYRQLPEEGLKFMVYLQKENIIDESGMPKERFSAEFPKEGPSILRIQQVVRGDSAAYFCASSPNGGAGQPQHFGDGTRLSIL.

In its sample, this clonotype is large (0.1 to 1%). This rearrangement joins TRBV2 to TRBJ2-5, with 8 nucleotides matching TRBD1. This CDR3 has 14 residues. Germline V gene lookup returns CDR1 SNHLY and CDR2 FYNNEI. Unmatched junction bases numbered 4, after V lost 3 bases and J lost 4 bases. The CDR3 nucleotides read TGTGCCAGCAGTGAGCAGGGGGCGCGAGAGACCCAGTACTTC. It codes for CASSEQGARETQYF.

Relative to its sample, this clonotype is medium-sized (0.01 to 0.1%). V gene TRBV2 combines with J gene TRBJ1-5; no reliable D call. Germline CDR1 and CDR2: SNHLY and FYNNEI. This CDR3 has 14 residues. V lost 2 bases to trimming and J lost 3 bases, with 8 bases between them. CDR3 nucleotides: TGTGCCAGCAGTGAACAGGCGCCCAATCAGCCCCAGCATTTT. This encodes CASSEQAPNQPQHF.

This clonotype is medium-sized (0.01 to 0.1%). This chain connects TRBV12-3 or TRBV12-4 to TRBJ2-6, with D uncertain. Trimming cost V 3 bases and J 0 bases, with 6 bases left between them. This CDR3 has 15 residues. The CDR3 sequence: CASSFRNSGANVLTF. The CDR3, as DNA: TGTGCCAGCAGTTTCCGAAACTCTGGGGCCAACGTCCTGACTTTC.